The rows below give T cell receptor beta chains drawn from one sample of a study of blood T cell repertoires in COVID-19. This table comes from immunoSEQ multiplex PCR, and its TCRdb copy is limited to in-frame clones, with some not included. The sample has around 230,000 clones, 84% seen once. Sequencing input: peripheral blood. The receptor source for this set is a middle-aged man who had recovered from COVID-19. CDR3s include the opening cysteine and the closing phenylalanine or tryptophan. The order of the fields is clone size, V gene, CDR3 protein. A clone size is listed for some rows: how often the clone was seen (once, few, many), or a class if it is expanded.

abundance: medium-sized; v_gene: TRBV4-1; CDR3aa: CASSQKPGQGGPLGYTF
abundance: NA; v_gene: TRBV5-8; CDR3aa: CASSTDRRGTDTQYF
abundance: NA; v_gene: TRBV9; CDR3aa: CASSVNAQRLASHSDTQYF
abundance: NA; v_gene: TRBV5-4; CDR3aa: CASSPQDPGGSPLHF
abundance: few; v_gene: TRBV12-3/TRBV12-4; CDR3aa: CASSVVGSHEQFF
abundance: NA; v_gene: TRBV4-3; CDR3aa: CASSQDSGSMGDEQFF
abundance: NA; v_gene: TRBV19; CDR3aa: CASSIVTSGGNEQFF
abundance: NA; v_gene: TRBV5-1; CDR3aa: CASRSSSGGHTDTQYF
abundance: NA; v_gene: TRBV30; CDR3aa: CAWSVPGQAPYGYTF
abundance: few; v_gene: TRBV7-9; CDR3aa: CASTKLAYGKDGYTF
abundance: NA; v_gene: TRBV6-5; CDR3aa: CASSRTANHEQYF
abundance: NA; v_gene: TRBV5-6; CDR3aa: CASSSRDRVYEQYF
abundance: NA; v_gene: TRBV27; CDR3aa: CASYPRGESNYGYTF
abundance: NA; v_gene: TRBV7-6; CDR3aa: CASSLASSGGALGETQYF
abundance: few; v_gene: TRBV4-1; CDR3aa: CASSQGIAILSYEQYF
abundance: NA; v_gene: TRBV5-1; CDR3aa: CASSLGPRSHEQYF
abundance: NA; v_gene: TRBV5-1; CDR3aa: CASSWEGGTDTQYF
abundance: NA; v_gene: TRBV7-2; CDR3aa: CASSSSGANVLTF
abundance: NA; v_gene: TRBV4-2; CDR3aa: CASSQEVWTSGEQFF
abundance: NA; v_gene: TRBV7-2; CDR3aa: CASSSGGMNTEAFF
abundance: NA; v_gene: TRBV10-2; CDR3aa: CAGAKSSGANVLTF
abundance: NA; v_gene: TRBV18; CDR3aa: CASSPGTAGANVLTF
abundance: NA; v_gene: TRBV6-5; CDR3aa: CASSWGVAMGNEQFF
abundance: NA; v_gene: TRBV4-3; CDR3aa: CASSQDSLAGGWNEQFF
abundance: NA; v_gene: TRBV7-2; CDR3aa: CASSLQGDLAEAFF
abundance: NA; v_gene: TRBV21-1; CDR3aa: CASSKGFVALSLYEQYF
abundance: NA; v_gene: TRBV30; CDR3aa: CAWGEGSGRIDTQYF
abundance: few; v_gene: TRBV25-1; CDR3aa: CASSELSDIGSYNEQFF
abundance: NA; v_gene: TRBV7-2; CDR3aa: CASSPSTGGDYTEAFF
abundance: once; v_gene: TRBV9; CDR3aa: CASSASPGTVNTEAFF